This T cell receptor beta chain comes out of a study of vaccination effects on CD4 cells after COVID-19. Study-level background: Participants got two doses of BNT162b2 or mRNA-1273 vaccine. General observations from the study: Convalescent patients in the study were few, and early post-infection timepoints were absent.

Between the trimmed V and J ends, which lost 4 bases and 5 bases, there was a span of 21 bases. Germline values: CDR1 SQVTM, CDR2 ANQGSEA. The CDR3 runs to 15 residues. A single count supports this clone. Its antigen is not known. Viral peptide pools were used in the ViraFEST assay to expand antigen-specific CD4+ T cells, and sequencing came afterward. Having been cultured for around ten days, the cells underwent CD4+ T cell isolation. The study found no prior SARS-CoV-2 infection in the vaccine recipients, who tested negative for nucleocapsid antibodies. Wells each received two million PBMC, cultured with approximately 10 IU/ml IL-2 and about 9 ug/ml peptides. Days 3 and 7 were when half the medium was replaced with IL-2 medium. Produced via immunoSEQ multiplex PCR; TCRdb's table is partial and in-frame only. The table records about 21,000 clones, roughly two thirds of them present only once.

Sample: CD4+ T cells from PBMCs cultured with HCoV-NL63 spike peptides, taken before COVID-19 vaccination. The clonotype originates from a human donor who received a COVID-19 vaccine. The gene calls are TRBV29-1 and TRBJ2-7, with D possibly TRBD2 on 7 matching bases. The CDR3 DNA reads TGCAGCGTTGGATTACCAGGGGCGGGAGACCACGAGCAGTACTTC. This sequence encodes CSVGLPGAGDHEQYF.